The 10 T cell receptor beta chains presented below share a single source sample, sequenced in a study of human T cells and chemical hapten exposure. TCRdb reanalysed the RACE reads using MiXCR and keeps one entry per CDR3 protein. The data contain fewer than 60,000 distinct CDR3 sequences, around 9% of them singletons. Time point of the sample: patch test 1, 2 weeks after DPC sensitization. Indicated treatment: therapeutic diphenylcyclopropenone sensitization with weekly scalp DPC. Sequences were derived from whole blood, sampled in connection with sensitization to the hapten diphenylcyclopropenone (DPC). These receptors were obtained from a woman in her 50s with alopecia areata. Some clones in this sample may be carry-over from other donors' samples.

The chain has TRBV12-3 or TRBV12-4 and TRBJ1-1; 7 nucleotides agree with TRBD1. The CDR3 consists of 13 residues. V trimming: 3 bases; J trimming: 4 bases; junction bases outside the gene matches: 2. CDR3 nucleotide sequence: TGTGCCAGCAGTTTGGGACAGAGCACTGAAGCTTTCTTT. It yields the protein CASSLGQSTEAFF.

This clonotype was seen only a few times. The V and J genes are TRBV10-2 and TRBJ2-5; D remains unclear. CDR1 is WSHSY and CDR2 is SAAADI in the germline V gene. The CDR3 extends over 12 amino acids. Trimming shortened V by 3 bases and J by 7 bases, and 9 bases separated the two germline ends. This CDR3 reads CASSEIVGTQYF. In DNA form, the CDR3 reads TGCGCCAGCAGTGAAATTGTCGGGACCCAGTACTTC.

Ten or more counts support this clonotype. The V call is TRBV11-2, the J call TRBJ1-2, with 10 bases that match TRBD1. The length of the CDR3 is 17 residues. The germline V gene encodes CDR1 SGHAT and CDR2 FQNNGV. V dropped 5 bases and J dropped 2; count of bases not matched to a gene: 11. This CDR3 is CASSPLFRQGANYGYTF. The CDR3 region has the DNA TGTGCCAGCAGCCCACTCTTCCGACAGGGGGCGAACTATGGCTACACCTTC. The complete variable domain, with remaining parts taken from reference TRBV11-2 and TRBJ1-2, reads EAGVAQSPRYKIIEKRQSVAFWCNPISGHATLYWYQQILGQGPKLLIQFQNNGVVDDSQLPKDRFSAERLKGVDSTLKIQPAKLEDSAVYLCASSPLFRQGANYGYTFGSGTRLTVV.

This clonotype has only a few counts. In DNA form, the CDR3 reads TGCAGTGCTATCCAGGGACTGGATGAAGCTTTCTTT. As protein: CSAIQGLDEAFF. V usage is TRBV20-1 and J usage is TRBJ1-1; tentatively, D is TRBD1 (5 bases). The V end lost 4 bases, the J end lost 7 bases, and 13 bases lay between the germline ends. This CDR3 is 12 amino acids long. Germline CDR1 and CDR2: DFQATT and SNEGSKA (reference sequence).

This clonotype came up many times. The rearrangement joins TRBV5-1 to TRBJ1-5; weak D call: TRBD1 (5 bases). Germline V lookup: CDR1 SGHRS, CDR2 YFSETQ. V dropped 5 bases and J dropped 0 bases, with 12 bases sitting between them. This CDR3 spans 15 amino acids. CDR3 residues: CASRRGTDSNQPQHF. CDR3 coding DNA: TGCGCCAGCAGACGGGGGACGGATAGCAATCAGCCCCAGCATTTT.

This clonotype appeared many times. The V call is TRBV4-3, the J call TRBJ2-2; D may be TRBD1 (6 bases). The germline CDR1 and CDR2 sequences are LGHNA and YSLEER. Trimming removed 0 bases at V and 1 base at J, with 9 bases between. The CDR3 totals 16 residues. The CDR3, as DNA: TGCGCCAGCAGCCAAGATGAGGGACAGAACACCGGGGAGCTGTTTTTT. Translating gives CASSQDEGQNTGELFF.

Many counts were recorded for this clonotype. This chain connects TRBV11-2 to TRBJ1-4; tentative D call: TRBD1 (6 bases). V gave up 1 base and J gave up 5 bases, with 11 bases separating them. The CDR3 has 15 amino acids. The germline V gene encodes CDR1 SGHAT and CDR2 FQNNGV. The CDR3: CASSLGGAQNEKLFF. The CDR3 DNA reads TGTGCCAGCAGCTTAGGGGGGGCCCAGAATGAAAAACTGTTTTTT.

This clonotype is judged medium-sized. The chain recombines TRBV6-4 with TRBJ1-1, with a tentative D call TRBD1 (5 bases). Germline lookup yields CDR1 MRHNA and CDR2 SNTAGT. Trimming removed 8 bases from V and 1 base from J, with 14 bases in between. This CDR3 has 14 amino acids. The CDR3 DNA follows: TGTGCCAGCCGCCGGGACCGCCAGAACACTGAAGCTTTCTTT. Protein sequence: CASRRDRQNTEAFF.

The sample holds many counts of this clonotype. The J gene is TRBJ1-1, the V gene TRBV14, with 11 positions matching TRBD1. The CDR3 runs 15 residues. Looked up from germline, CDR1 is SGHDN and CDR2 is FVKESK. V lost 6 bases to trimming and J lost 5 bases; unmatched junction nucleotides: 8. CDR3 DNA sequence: TGTGCCAGCAGACAAATGGGACAGGGGGAAACTGAAGCTTTCTTT. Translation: CASRQMGQGETEAFF.

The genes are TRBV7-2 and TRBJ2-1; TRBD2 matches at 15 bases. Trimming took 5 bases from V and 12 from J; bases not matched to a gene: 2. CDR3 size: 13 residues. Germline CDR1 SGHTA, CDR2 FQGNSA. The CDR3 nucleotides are TGTGCCAGCAGCCCGGGACTAGCGGGAGGGCAGTTCTTC. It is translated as CASSPGLAGGQFF.